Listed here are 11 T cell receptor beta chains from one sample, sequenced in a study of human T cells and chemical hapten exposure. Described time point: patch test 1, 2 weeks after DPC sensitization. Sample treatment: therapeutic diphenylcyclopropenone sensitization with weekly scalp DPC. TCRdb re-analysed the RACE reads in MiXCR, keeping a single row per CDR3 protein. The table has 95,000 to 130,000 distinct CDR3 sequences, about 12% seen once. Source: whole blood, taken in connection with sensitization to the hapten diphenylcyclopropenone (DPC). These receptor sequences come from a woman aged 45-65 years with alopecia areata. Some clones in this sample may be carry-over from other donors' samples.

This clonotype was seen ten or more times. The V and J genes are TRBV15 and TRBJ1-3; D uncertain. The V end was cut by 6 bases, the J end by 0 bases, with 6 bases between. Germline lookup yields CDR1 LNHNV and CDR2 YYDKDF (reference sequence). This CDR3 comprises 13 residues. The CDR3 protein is CATRLSSGNTIYF. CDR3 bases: TGTGCCACCAGACTGTCCTCTGGAAACACCATATATTTT. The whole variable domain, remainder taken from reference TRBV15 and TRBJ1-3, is DAMVIQNPRYQVTQFGKPVTLSCSQTLNHNVMYWYQQKSSQAPKLLFHYYDKDFNNEADTPDNFQSRRPNTSFCFLDIRSPGLGDTAMYLCATRLSSGNTIYFGEGSWLTVV.

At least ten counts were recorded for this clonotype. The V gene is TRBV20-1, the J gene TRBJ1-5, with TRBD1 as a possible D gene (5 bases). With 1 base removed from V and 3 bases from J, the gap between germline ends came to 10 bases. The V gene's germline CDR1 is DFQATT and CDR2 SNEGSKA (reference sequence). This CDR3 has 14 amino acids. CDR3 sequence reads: CSARAGRTNQPQHF. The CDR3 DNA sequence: TGCAGTGCTAGAGCGGGGCGGACCAATCAGCCCCAGCATTTT.

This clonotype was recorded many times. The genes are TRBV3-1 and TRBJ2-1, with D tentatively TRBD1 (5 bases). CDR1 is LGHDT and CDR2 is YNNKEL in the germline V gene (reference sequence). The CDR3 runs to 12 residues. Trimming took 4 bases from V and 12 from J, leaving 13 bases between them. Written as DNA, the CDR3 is TGTGCCAGCAGCCTTAAATATGGGGCGCAGTTCTTC. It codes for CASSLKYGAQFF.

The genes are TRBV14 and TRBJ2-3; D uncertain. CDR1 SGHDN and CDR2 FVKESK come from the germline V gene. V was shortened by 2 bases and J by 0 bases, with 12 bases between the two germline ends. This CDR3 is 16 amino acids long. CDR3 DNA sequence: TGTGCCAGCAGCCAAATGGCACAATCTAGCACAGATACGCAGTATTTT. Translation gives CASSQMAQSSTDTQYF. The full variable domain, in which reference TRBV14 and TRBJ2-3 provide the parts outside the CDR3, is EAGVTQFPSHSVIEKGQTVTLRCDPISGHDNLYWYRRVMGKEIKFLLHFVKESKQDESGMPNNRFLAERTGGTYSTLKVQPAELEDSGVYFCASSQMAQSSTDTQYFGPGTRLTVL.

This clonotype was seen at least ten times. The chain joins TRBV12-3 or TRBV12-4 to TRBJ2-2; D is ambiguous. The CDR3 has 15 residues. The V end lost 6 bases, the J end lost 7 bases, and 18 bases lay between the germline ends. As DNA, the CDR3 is TGTGCCAGCAGACCCGAGGCGGCCCGAGGCGGGGAGCTGTTTTTT. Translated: CASRPEAARGGELFF.

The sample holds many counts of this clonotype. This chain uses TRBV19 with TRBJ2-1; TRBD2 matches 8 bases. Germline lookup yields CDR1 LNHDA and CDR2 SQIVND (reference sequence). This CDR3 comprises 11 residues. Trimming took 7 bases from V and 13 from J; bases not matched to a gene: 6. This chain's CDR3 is CASTSREAQFF. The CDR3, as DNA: TGTGCCAGTACTTCGCGGGAGGCTCAGTTCTTC.

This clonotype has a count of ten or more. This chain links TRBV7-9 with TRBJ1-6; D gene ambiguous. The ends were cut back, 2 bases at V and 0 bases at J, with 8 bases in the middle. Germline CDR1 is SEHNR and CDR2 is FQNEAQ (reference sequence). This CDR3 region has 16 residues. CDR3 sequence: CASSLRASSYNSPLHF. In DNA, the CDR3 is TGTGCCAGCAGCTTAAGGGCCAGCTCCTATAATTCACCCCTCCACTTT.

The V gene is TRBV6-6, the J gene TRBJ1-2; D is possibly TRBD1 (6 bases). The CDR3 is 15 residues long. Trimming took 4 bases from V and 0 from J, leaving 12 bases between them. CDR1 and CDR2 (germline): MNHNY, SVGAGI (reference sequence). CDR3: CASSSDGQTNYGYTF. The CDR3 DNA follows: TGTGCCAGCAGTTCCGACGGACAGACTAACTATGGCTACACCTTC.

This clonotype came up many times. CDR3 amino acids: CASSLARAFERQYF. CDR3 nucleotide sequence: TGTGCCAGCAGCTTAGCCAGGGCATTCGAGCGGCAGTACTTC. The chain uses TRBV11-2 and TRBJ2-7, with a possible D match to TRBD1 (5 bases). From germline, CDR1 is SGHAT and CDR2 FQNNGV. V gave up 1 base and J gave up 9 bases, with 16 bases separating them. The CDR3 length is 14 residues.

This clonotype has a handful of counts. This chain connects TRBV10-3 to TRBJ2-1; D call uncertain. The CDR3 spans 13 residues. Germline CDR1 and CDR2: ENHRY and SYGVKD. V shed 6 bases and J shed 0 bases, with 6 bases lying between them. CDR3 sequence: CAIRESSYNEQFF. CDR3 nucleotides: TGTGCCATCAGAGAGAGCTCCTACAATGAGCAGTTCTTC.

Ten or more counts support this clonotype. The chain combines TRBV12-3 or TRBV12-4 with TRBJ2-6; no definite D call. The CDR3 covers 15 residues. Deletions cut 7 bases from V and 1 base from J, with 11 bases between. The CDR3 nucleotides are TGTGCCAGCACCACGACTGGGTCTGGGGCCAACGTCCTGACTTTC. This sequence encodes CASTTTGSGANVLTF.